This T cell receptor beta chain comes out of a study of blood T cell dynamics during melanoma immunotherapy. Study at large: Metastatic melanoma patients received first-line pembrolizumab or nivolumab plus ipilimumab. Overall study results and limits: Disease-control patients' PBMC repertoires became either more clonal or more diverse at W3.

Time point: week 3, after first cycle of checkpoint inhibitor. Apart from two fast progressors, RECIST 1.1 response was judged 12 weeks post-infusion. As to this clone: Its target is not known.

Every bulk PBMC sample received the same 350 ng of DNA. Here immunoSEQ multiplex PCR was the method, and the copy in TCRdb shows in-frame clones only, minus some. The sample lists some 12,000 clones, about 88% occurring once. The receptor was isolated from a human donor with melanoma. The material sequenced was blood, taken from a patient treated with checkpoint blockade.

The CDR3 loop reads CASSRERGLTIYEQYF. The CDR3 region has the DNA TGTGCCAGCAGTCGAGAGAGGGGGCTAACTATCTACGAGCAGTACTTC. The J gene is TRBJ2-7, the V gene TRBV7-8; TRBD1 aligns across 7 bases. The CDR3 sequence is 16 residues long. Germline V lookup: CDR1 SGHVS, CDR2 FQNEAQ. J gave up 3 bases and V 6 bases, and 14 bases lay outside the gene matches.